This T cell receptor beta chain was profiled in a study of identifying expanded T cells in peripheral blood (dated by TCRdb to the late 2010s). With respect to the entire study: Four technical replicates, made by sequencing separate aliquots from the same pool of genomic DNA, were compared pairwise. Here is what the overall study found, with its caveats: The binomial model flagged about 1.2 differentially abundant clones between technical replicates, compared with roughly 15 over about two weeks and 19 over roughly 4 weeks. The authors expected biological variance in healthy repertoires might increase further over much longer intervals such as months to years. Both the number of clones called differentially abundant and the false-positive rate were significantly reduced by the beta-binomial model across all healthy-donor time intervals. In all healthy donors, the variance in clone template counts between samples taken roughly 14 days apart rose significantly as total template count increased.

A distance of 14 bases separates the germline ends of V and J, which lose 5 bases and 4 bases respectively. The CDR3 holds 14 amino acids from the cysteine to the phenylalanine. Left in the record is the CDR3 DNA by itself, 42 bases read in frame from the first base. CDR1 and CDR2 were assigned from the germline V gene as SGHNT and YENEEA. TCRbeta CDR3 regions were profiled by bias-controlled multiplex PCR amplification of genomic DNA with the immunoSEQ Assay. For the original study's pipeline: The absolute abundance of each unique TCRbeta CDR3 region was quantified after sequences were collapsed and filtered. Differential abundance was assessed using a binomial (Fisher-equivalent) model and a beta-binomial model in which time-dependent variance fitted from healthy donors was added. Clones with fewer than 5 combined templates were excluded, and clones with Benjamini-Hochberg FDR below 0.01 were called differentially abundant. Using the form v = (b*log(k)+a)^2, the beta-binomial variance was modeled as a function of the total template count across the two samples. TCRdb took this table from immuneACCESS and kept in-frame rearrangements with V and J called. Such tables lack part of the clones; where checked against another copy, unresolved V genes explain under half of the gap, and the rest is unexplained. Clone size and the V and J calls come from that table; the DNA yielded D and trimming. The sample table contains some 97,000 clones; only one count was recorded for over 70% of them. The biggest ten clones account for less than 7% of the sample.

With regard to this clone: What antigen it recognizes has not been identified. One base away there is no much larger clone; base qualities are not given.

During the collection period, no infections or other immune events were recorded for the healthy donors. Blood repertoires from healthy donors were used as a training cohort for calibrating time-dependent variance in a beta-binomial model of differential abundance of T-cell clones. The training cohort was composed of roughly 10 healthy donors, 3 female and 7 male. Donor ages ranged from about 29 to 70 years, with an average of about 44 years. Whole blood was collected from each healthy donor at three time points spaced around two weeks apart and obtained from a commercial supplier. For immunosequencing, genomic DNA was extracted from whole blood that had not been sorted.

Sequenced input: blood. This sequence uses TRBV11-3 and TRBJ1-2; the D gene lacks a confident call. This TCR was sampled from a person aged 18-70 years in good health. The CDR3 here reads CASSPSGSPYGYTF. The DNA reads TGTGCCAGCAGCCCGAGTGGCAGTCCCTATGGCTACACCTTC.